One sample yielded the 4 T cell receptor beta chains listed below, sequenced in a study of T cell repertoires in ileal Crohn's disease. Sequencing used immunoSEQ multiplex PCR; TCRdb keeps in-frame clones, though not all of them. The sample has about 11,000 clones; about four fifths are singletons. Time point meaning: neoterminal ileum biopsy at postoperative endoscopy, about 6 months after surgery. Sequencing was performed on ileal tissue. The receptor source for this set is an adult with Crohn's disease.

This clone has a handful of counts. The V gene is TRBV6-6, the J gene TRBJ1-4, with D possibly TRBD1 on 6 matching bases. Looked up from germline, CDR1 is MNHNY and CDR2 is SVGAGI (reference sequence). This CDR3 has 14 amino acids. V lost 6 bases and J 8 bases, leaving 16 bases between the germline ends. The CDR3 coding sequence is TGTGCCAGCAGAAAAGGGGGAAGTGAGGAAAAACTGTTTTTT. Protein product: CASRKGGSEEKLFF.

The V and J genes are TRBV7-6 and TRBJ2-7; TRBD2 matches at 10 bases. The V segment lost 6 bases and the J segment 2 bases; nucleotides outside the gene matches: 4. The CDR3 has 14 amino acids. Germline values: CDR1 SGHVS, CDR2 FNYEAQ. CDR3 DNA: TGTGCCAGCAGTAGCGGGGGGATGACCTACGAGCAGTACTTC. Residues: CASSSGGMTYEQYF.

The chain uses TRBV2 and TRBJ1-1, with D uncertain. V was pared by 2 bases and J by 4 bases, with 14 bases between. CDR3 size: 15 residues. CDR1 is SNHLY and CDR2 is FYNNEI in the germline V gene. The CDR3 is CASSESTGRGTEAFF. CDR3 bases: TGTGCCAGCAGTGAAAGCACGGGTCGGGGCACTGAAGCTTTCTTT.

This clone appeared a few times. The junction and the germline gene differ at one end; a read error may be behind it. This chain connects TRBV18 to TRBJ2-3; TRBD2 aligns across 7 bases. The V gene's germline CDR1 is KGHSH and CDR2 LQKENI. This CDR3 contains 14 residues. DNA of the CDR3: TGTGCCAGCTCACCACCGACTAGCAGAGATACGCAGTATTTT. It encodes CASSPPTSRDTQYF.